This paragraph reports one T cell receptor (beta chain). The data originate from a study of beta chain features in type 1 diabetes. After removal of 3 bases from V and 1 base from J, the junction contained 1 base not matched to a gene. Germline values: CDR1 SGHAT, CDR2 FQNNGV. CDR3 size: 15 residues. cDNA synthesis used the whole RNA isolate, giving expressed TCRB sequences. Measured with immunoSEQ multiplex PCR; TCRdb has only the in-frame clones, and not every one. Of a few hundred thousand clones listed, about 18% are singletons. Sequencing input: naive CD4+ T cells from blood. The sequence was obtained from a woman aged 18-29 years in good health. The chain has TRBV11-2 and TRBJ2-3, with 10 bases lining up with TRBD2. CDR3 coding DNA: TGTGCCAGCAGCTTCCTAGCGGGAGGCACAGATACGCAGTATTTT. This encodes CASSFLAGGTDTQYF.